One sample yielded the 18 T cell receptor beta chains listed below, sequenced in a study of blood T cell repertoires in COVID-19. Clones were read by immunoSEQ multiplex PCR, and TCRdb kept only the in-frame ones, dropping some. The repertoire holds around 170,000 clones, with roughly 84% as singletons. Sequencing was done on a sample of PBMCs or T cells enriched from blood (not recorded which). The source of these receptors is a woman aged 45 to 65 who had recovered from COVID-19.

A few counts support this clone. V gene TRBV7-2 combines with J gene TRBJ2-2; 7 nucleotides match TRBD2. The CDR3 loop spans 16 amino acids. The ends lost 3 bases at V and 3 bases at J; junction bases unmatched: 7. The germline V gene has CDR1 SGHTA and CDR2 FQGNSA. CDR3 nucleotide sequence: TGTGCCAGCAGCTTTTCTCAGCGGGAACACACCGGGGAGCTGTTTTTT. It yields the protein CASSFSQREHTGELFF.

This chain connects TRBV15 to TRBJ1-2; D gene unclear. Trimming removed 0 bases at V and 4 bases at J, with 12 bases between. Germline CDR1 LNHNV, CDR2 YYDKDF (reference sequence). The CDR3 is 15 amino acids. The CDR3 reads CATSRERGSSYGYTF. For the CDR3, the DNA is TGTGCCACCAGCAGAGAGAGAGGTTCGAGCTATGGCTACACCTTC. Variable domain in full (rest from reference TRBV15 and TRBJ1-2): DAMVIQNPRYQVTQFGKPVTLSCSQTLNHNVMYWYQQKSSQAPKLLFHYYDKDFNNEADTPDNFQSRRPNTSFCFLDIRSPGLGDTAMYLCATSRERGSSYGYTFGSGTRLTVV.

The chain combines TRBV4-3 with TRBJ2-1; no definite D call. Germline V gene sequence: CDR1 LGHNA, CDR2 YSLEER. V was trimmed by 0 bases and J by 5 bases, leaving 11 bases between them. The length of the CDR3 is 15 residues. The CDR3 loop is CASSQDWLQNNEQFF. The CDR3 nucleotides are TGCGCCAGCAGCCAAGATTGGCTACAGAACAATGAGCAGTTCTTC.

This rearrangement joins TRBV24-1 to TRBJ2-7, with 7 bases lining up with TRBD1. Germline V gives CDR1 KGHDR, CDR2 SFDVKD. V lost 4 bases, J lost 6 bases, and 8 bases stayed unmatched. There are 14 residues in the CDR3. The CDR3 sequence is CATSEDTGVGEQYF. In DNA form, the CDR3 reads TGTGCCACCAGTGAGGATACAGGGGTTGGCGAGCAGTACTTC.

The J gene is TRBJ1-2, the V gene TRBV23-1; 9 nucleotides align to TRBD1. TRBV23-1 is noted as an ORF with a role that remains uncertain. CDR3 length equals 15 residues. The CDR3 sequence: CATNPDRGQFYGYTF. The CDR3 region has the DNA TGCGCAACAAACCCGGACAGGGGCCAGTTCTATGGCTACACCTTC.

DNA for the CDR3: TGCGCCAGCACAATAGACGGCAGGGGTGAGCAGTTCTTC. It yields the protein CASTIDGRGEQFF. This chain connects TRBV5-1 to TRBJ2-1; possible D gene TRBD1, 6 bases. The CDR3 sequence is 13 residues long. From germline, CDR1 is SGHRS and CDR2 YFSETQ. The ends were cut back, 6 bases at V and 9 bases at J, with 16 bases in the middle.

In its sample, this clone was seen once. The CDR3 is CASSSWDSRNTIYF. DNA for the CDR3: TGTGCCAGCAGTTCCTGGGACAGCAGAAACACCATATATTTT. V is TRBV28 and J is TRBJ1-3; 7 bases fit TRBD1. The CDR3 loop spans 14 amino acids. Germline loops: CDR1 MDHEN, CDR2 SYDVKM. With V trimmed by 4 bases and J by 5 bases, 5 bases remained unmatched.

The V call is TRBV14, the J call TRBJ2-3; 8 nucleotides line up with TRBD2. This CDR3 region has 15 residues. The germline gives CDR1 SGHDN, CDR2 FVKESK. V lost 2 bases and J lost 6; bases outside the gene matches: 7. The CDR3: CASSQTSGSLDTQYF. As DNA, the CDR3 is TGTGCCAGCAGCCAAACCAGCGGGAGCCTTGATACGCAGTATTTT.

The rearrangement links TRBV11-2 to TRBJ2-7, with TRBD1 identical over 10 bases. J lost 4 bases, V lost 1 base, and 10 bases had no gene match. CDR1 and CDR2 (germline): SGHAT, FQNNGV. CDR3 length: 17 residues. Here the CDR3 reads CASSLAPSTGGGYEQYF. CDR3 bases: TGTGCCAGCAGCTTAGCCCCCTCGACAGGGGGCGGATACGAGCAGTACTTC.

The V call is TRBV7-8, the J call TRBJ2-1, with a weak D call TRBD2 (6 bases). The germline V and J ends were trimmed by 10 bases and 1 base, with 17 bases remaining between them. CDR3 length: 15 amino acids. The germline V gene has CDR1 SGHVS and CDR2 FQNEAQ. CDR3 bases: TGTGCCACCCTCTTTAGCGGATCTTCCTACAATGAGCAGTTCTTC. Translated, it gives CATLFSGSSYNEQFF.

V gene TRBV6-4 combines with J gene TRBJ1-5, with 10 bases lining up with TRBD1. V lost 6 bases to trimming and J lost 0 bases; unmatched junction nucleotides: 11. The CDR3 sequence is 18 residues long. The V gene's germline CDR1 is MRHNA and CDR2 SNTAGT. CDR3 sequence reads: CASRVRQGAPYSNQPQHF. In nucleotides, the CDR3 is TGTGCCAGCAGGGTACGACAGGGGGCCCCCTATAGCAATCAGCCCCAGCATTTT.

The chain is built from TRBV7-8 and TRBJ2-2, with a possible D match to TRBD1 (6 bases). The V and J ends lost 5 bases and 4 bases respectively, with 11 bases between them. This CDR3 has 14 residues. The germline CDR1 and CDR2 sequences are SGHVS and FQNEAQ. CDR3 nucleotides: TGTGCCAGCAGCAAACGAGGGGGCACCGGGGAGCTGTTTTTT. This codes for CASSKRGGTGELFF. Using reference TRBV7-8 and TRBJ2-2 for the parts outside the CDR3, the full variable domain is GAGVSQSPRYKVAKRGQDVALRCDPISGHVSLFWYQQALGQGPEFLTYFQNEAQLDKSGLPSDRFFAERPEGSVSTLKIQRTQQEDSAVYLCASSKRGGTGELFFGEGSRLTVL.

The CDR3 bases are TGTGCCAGCAGCTCGGGGACAGGGGGAAATGGCGAGCAGTACTTC. Amino acid sequence: CASSSGTGGNGEQYF. This chain links TRBV11-2 with TRBJ2-7, with 11 bases fitting TRBD1. The CDR3 length is 15 residues. Per germline, CDR1 SGHAT and CDR2 FQNNGV. Trimming cost V 4 bases and J 6 bases; bases outside gene matches: 8.

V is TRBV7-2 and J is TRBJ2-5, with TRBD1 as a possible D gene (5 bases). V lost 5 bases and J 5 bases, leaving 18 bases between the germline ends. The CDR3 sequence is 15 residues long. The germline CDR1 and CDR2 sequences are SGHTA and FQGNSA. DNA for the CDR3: TGTGCCAGCAGCCCTCGACGGACAACCTCGGAGACCCAGTACTTC. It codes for CASSPRRTTSETQYF.

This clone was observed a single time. The CDR3 region is CASSSPGGTEAFF. The CDR3 region has the DNA TGCGCCAGCAGCTCCCCAGGGGGCACTGAAGCTTTCTTT. V usage is TRBV5-1 and J usage is TRBJ1-1; 7 bases match TRBD1. Per the germline V gene, CDR1 is SGHRS and CDR2 is YFSETQ. Losses at the gene ends were 3 bases for V and 4 bases for J; bases not matched to a gene: 3. The CDR3 covers 13 residues.

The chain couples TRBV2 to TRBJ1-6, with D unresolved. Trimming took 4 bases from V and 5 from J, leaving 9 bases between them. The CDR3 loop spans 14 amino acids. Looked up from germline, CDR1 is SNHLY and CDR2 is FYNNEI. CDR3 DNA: TGTGCCAGCAGTGTCTCCCCTAATAATTCACCCCTCCACTTT. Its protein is CASSVSPNNSPLHF.

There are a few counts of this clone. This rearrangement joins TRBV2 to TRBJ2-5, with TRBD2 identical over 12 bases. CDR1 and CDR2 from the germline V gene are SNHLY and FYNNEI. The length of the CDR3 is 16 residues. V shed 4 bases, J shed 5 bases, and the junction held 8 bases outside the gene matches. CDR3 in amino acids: CASSVNPSGRGETQYF. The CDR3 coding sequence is TGTGCCAGCAGTGTCAACCCTAGCGGGAGGGGTGAGACCCAGTACTTC. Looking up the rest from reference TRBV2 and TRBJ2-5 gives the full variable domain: EPEVTQTPSHQVTQMGQEVILRCVPISNHLYFYWYRQILGQKVEFLVSFYNNEISEKSEIFDDQFSVERPDGSNFTLKIRSTKLEDSAMYFCASSVNPSGRGETQYFGPGTRLLVL.

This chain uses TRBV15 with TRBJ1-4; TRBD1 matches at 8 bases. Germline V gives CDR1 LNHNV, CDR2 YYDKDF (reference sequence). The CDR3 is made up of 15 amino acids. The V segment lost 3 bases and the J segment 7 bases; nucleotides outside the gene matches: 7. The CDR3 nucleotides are TGTGCCACCAGCAGTTTGGCAGGGGGCTCTGAAAAACTGTTTTTT. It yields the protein CATSSLAGGSEKLFF.